These 10 T cell receptor beta chains originate from one sample sequenced in a study of T cell repertoires in cytomegalovirus infection. MiXCR was run by TCRdb on the reads, yielding one entry per CDR3 protein. The data hold 200,000 to 250,000 distinct CDR3 sequences, with roughly 22% observed a single time. Sequences were obtained from CD8+ T cells from PBMCs. The receptor source for this set is a human donor in good health (CMV status not recorded). Some clones in this sample may be carry-over from other donors' samples.

This chain uses TRBV25-1 with TRBJ1-6; tentative D call: TRBD1 (6 bases). V lost 9 bases to trimming and J lost 5 bases, with 17 bases between them. The germline V gene encodes CDR1 MGHDK and CDR2 SYGVNS. This CDR3 comprises 15 residues. The CDR3 bases are TGTGCCAGTTCCCTGGGGGGCGCCGATAATTCACCCCTCCACTTT. Translation gives CASSLGGADNSPLHF.

This clonotype has just a few counts. V usage is TRBV5-1 and J usage is TRBJ1-2, with TRBD1 matching over 8 bases. The CDR3 covers 13 residues. The germline gives CDR1 SGHRS, CDR2 YFSETQ. Trimming at V came to 6 bases and at J to 6 bases, leaving 7 bases not matched to a gene. The CDR3 nucleotides read TGCGCCAGCATGGAGGCAGGGGGCCATGGCTACACCTTC. It translates to CASMEAGGHGYTF.

CDR3 loop: CASSDCLESYNEQFF. Here the CDR3 DNA reads TGTGCCAGCAGTGACTGTCTAGAATCCTACAATGAGCAGTTCTTC. The chain joins TRBV6-4 to TRBJ2-1; D call uncertain. CDR3 length: 15 residues. The germline gives CDR1 MRHNA, CDR2 SNTAGT. V was pared by 1 base and J by 1 base, with 8 bases between.

There are a few counts of this clonotype. The CDR3 DNA follows: TGTGCCAGCAGTTTGACAGGGATCAGCTCCTACGAGCAGTACTTC. It codes for CASSLTGISSYEQYF. V is TRBV28 and J is TRBJ2-7; TRBD1 matches 7 bases. Looked up from germline, CDR1 is MDHEN and CDR2 is SYDVKM. V gave up 3 bases and J gave up 0 bases; unmatched junction bases: 5. The CDR3 spans 15 residues. Filled out from reference TRBV28 and TRBJ2-7, the complete variable domain reads DVKVTQSSRYLVKRTGEKVFLECVQDMDHENMFWYRQDPGLGLRLIYFSYDVKMKEKGDIPEGYSVSREKKERFSLILESASTNQTSMYLCASSLTGISSYEQYFGPGTRLTVT.

The table lists this clonotype with a few counts. This chain links TRBV13 with TRBJ2-1; TRBD2 is a possible D gene (5 bases). The V end was cut by 0 bases, the J end by 0 bases, with 12 bases between. CDR3 length equals 17 residues. The germline V gene has CDR1 PRHDT and CDR2 FYEKMQ (reference sequence). This CDR3 is CASSLGLAESSYNEQFF. Here the CDR3 DNA reads TGTGCCAGCAGCTTAGGGCTAGCAGAGAGCTCCTACAATGAGCAGTTCTTC.

There are a few counts of this clonotype. This chain uses TRBV2 with TRBJ2-1; maybe TRBD2 (5 bases). Germline CDR1 SNHLY, CDR2 FYNNEI. The CDR3 runs to 17 residues. V was shortened by 0 bases and J by 0 bases, with 12 bases between the two germline ends. CDR3 amino acids: CASSEARGSSSYNEQFF. The CDR3, as DNA: TGTGCCAGCAGTGAAGCGCGCGGGTCCAGCTCCTACAATGAGCAGTTCTTC.

This clonotype showed up just a few times. The gene calls are TRBV28 and TRBJ1-2; perhaps TRBD1 as D (5 bases). Trimming left V 7 bases short and J 8 bases short, with 20 bases between. The germline V gene encodes CDR1 MDHEN and CDR2 SYDVKM. CDR3 length equals 14 residues. CDR3 sequence reads: CASTSHRGTKGYTF. CDR3 coding DNA: TGTGCCAGCACCTCCCATCGCGGGACTAAGGGCTACACCTTC.

This clonotype was observed many times. The genes are TRBV7-8 and TRBJ2-7; tentatively, D is TRBD1 (6 bases). Germline loops: CDR1 SGHVS, CDR2 FQNEAQ. Trimming pared 4 bases from V and 0 bases from J, leaving 10 bases between. The CDR3 consists of 14 residues. The CDR3 is CASSSWTVSYEQYF. The CDR3 DNA reads TGTGCCAGCAGCTCTTGGACAGTCTCCTACGAGCAGTACTTC.

This clonotype was seen a few times. This chain joins TRBV6-6 and TRBJ2-7; TRBD2 matches 9 bases. The germline CDR1 and CDR2 sequences are MNHNY and SVGAGI (reference sequence). The CDR3 has 12 amino acids. J gave up 3 bases and V 8 bases, and 2 bases lay outside the gene matches. As DNA, the CDR3 is TGTGCCAGCGATAGCGGGGGCTACGAGCAGTACTTC. Translating gives CASDSGGYEQYF.

This clonotype showed up many times. This chain joins TRBV29-1 and TRBJ1-2; TRBD1 matches at 11 bases. The CDR3 runs to 15 residues. The germline CDR1 and CDR2 sequences are SQVTM and ANQGSEA. Germline trimming cut 3 bases from V and 2 bases from J; bases unmatched to any gene: 5. CDR3 residues: CSVDTGQGANYGYTF. The CDR3 DNA sequence: TGCAGCGTTGACACAGGACAGGGGGCGAACTATGGCTACACCTTC.